This T cell receptor (beta chain) came from a study of shared clonotypes between healthy human individuals. General study findings and limits: Since donors were few, the genetic and exposure-history diversity represented was limited.

V was clipped by 3 bases and J by 5 bases; unmatched bases: 11. The CDR3 has 16 amino acids. CDR1 and CDR2 from the germline V gene are LNHDA and SQIVND (reference sequence). TCRdb's copy holds only in-frame clones and misses some; the assay was immunoSEQ multiplex PCR. The data hold about 980,000 clones, with 70% to 85% observed a single time. In the case of this clone: Its cognate antigen is unknown.

Sequenced sample: memory CD4+ T cells sorted from blood. The subset was: CD45RA-negative fraction. The rearrangement uses TRBV19 and TRBJ2-7; 9 bases align to TRBD2. The receptor's source is a man aged 18 to 30 in good health. In nucleotides, the CDR3 is TGTGCCAGTAGTATGGAAGGGCTAGCGGGATACCACGAGCAGTACTTC. This gives the protein CASSMEGLAGYHEQYF.